The rows below give T cell receptor beta chains drawn from one sample of a study of blood T cell repertoires in COVID-19. Clones were sequenced by immunoSEQ multiplex PCR, and TCRdb holds only the in-frame ones, with some missing. Of about 200,000 clones in the sample, about 76% were seen once. Sequenced material: peripheral blood. These receptors came from a woman aged 40 to 50 with COVID-19, enrolled during active disease. The CDR3 runs from the conserved cysteine through the conserved F or W. A D gene is named only where the DNA matches it firmly. Clone size is shown for a subset of rows, as once, few, many or a class of expanded clone.

.	TRBV4-3	TRBD1	TRBJ1-4	CASSQDRTGGREKLFF	TGCGCCAGCAGCCAAGATAGAACAGGGGGACGGGAAAAACTGTTTTTT
.	TRBV6-4	TRBD1	TRBJ1-1	CASSSGTGVATEAFF	TGTGCCAGCAGTTCCGGGACAGGGGTCGCCACTGAAGCTTTCTTT
.	TRBV10-1	TRBD2	TRBJ2-1	CASSETGTSVGEQFF	TGCGCCAGCAGTGAGACCGGGACTAGCGTGGGTGAGCAGTTCTTC
.	TRBV5-1	TRBD2	TRBJ2-5	CASRLLAGGQETQYF	TGCGCCAGCAGATTACTAGCGGGAGGGCAGGAGACCCAGTACTTC
few	TRBV21-1	.	TRBJ2-1	CASSKDRQGLGEQFF	TGTGCCAGCAGCAAAGATCGGCAGGGTCTTGGTGAGCAGTTCTTC
.	TRBV5-6	.	TRBJ2-3	CASSSDSSTDTQYF	TGTGCCAGCAGCTCGGACAGTAGCACAGATACGCAGTATTTT
.	TRBV29-1	TRBD2	TRBJ2-1	CSVDSNSGSTNEQFF	TGCAGCGTTGACTCAAATAGCGGGAGTACTAATGAGCAGTTCTTC
.	TRBV3-1/TRBV3-2	TRBD2	TRBJ2-1	CASSQRLGLAVAEEQFF	TGTGCCAGCAGCCAGCGCCTGGGACTAGCGGTGGCTGAAGAGCAGTTCTTC
.	TRBV9	TRBD2	TRBJ2-1	CASSVSSGYSYNEQFF	TGTGCCAGCAGCGTCTCTAGCGGTTATTCCTACAATGAGCAGTTCTTC
.	TRBV4-1	.	TRBJ1-5	CASSQRPGANQPQHF	TGCGCCAGCAGCCAACGACCAGGGGCCAATCAGCCCCAGCATTTT
once	TRBV11-2	TRBD1	TRBJ2-2	CASSPRQGEARELFF	TGTGCCAGCAGCCCACGACAGGGGGAGGCCAGGGAGCTGTTTTTT
few	TRBV27	TRBD1	TRBJ1-5	CASSRSGTALQPQHF	TGTGCCAGCAGTCGCTCCGGGACAGCCCTCCAGCCCCAGCATTTT
.	TRBV6-4	TRBD1	TRBJ2-2	CASSPQPGTGLVGELFF	TGTGCCAGCAGTCCCCAACCCGGGACAGGGTTGGTCGGGGAGCTGTTTTTT
.	TRBV15	.	TRBJ1-1	CATSRDYGTEAFF	TGTGCCACCAGCAGAGATTACGGGACTGAAGCTTTCTTT
.	TRBV5-1	TRBD1	TRBJ1-2	CASSDQTGGADYTF	TGCGCCAGCAGCGATCAGACAGGGGGCGCTGACTACACCTTC
once	TRBV25-1	.	TRBJ2-7	CAASRGSYEQYF	TGTGCCGCTAGTCGGGGCTCCTACGAGCAGTACTTC
.	TRBV5-5	TRBD1	TRBJ1-4	CASTRQGASGTNEKLFF	TGTGCTAGCACCAGGCAGGGGGCTTCTGGAACTAATGAAAAACTGTTTTTT
.	TRBV25-1	TRBD1	TRBJ1-2	CASSGGRGLRGYTF	TGTGCCAGCAGTGGGGGCAGGGGGCTCCGGGGCTACACCTTC
.	TRBV3-1/TRBV3-2	TRBD2	TRBJ2-7	CASAYGASGRYEQYF	TGTGCCAGCGCCTATGGGGCCAGCGGGAGGTACGAGCAGTACTTC
.	TRBV4-1	TRBD2	TRBJ2-3	CASSPTRLAGDTQYF	TGCGCCAGCAGCCCCACCCGACTAGCGGGAGATACGCAGTATTTT
few	TRBV2	.	TRBJ1-6	CASSENTVDNSPLHF	TGTGCCAGCAGTGAAAATACAGTCGATAATTCACCCCTCCACTTT
few	TRBV20-1	.	TRBJ2-3	CSASPRDTQYF	TGCAGTGCTAGTCCGAGGGATACGCAGTATTTT
.	TRBV5-8	.	TRBJ1-3	CASSLEQGTRNTIYF	TGTGCCAGCAGCTTGGAGCAGGGTACGAGAAACACCATATATTTT
.	TRBV28	TRBD1	TRBJ1-3	CASSLPTGVHTIYF	TGTGCCAGCAGTTTACCGACAGGGGTTCACACCATATATTTT
.	TRBV3-1/TRBV3-2	.	TRBJ2-3	CASSQDRYGAGRTDTQYF	TGTGCCAGCAGCCAAGATCGTTACGGGGCGGGGCGCACAGATACGCAGTATTTT
few	TRBV16	.	TRBJ1-2	CASSPLKQSTNYGYTF	TGTGCCAGCAGCCCGCTAAAACAGAGTACTAACTATGGCTACACCTTC
.	TRBV29-1	TRBD1	TRBJ1-1	CSALGQPHTEAFF	TGCAGCGCCCTGGGACAGCCCCACACTGAAGCTTTCTTT
few	TRBV9	.	TRBJ2-7	CASMGGNNYEQYF	TGTGCCAGCATGGGGGGAAATAACTACGAGCAGTACTTC
.	TRBV5-3	.	TRBJ2-5	CARSSPTCRVAETQYF	TGTGCCAGAAGCTCCCCTACTTGCAGGGTCGCAGAGACCCAGTACTTC
.	TRBV4-2	TRBD2	TRBJ2-3	CASSQDRGGPKTDTQYF	TGTGCCAGCAGCCAAGATCGGGGGGGGCCAAAAACAGATACGCAGTATTTT
.	TRBV5-5	.	TRBJ1-5	CASDPGSSNQPQHF	TGTGCCAGCGACCCCGGGAGTAGCAATCAGCCCCAGCATTTT
.	TRBV3-1/TRBV3-2	.	TRBJ1-2	CASSQRTPNYGYTF	TGTGCCAGCAGCCAAAGGACACCAAACTATGGCTACACCTTC
few	TRBV5-6	TRBD1	TRBJ2-1	CASSLAGGQVFNEQFF	TGTGCCAGCAGCTTGGCCGGGGGACAGGTTTTCAATGAGCAGTTCTTC
.	TRBV2	TRBD1	TRBJ2-5	CASSPDRDRQETQYF	TGTGCCAGCAGTCCCGACAGGGACCGGCAAGAGACCCAGTACTTC
.	TRBV7-2	.	TRBJ2-3	CASSPYTDTQYF	TGTGCCAGCAGCCCTTACACAGATACGCAGTATTTT
.	TRBV2	.	TRBJ2-1	CASIRVAGTSRRGSYNEQFF	TGTGCCAGCATCAGGGTAGCAGGGACGTCTCGAAGGGGGTCCTACAATGAGCAGTTCTTC
.	TRBV7-9	.	TRBJ2-2	CASSAGEVPTGELFF	TGTGCCAGCAGCGCTGGGGAGGTTCCTACCGGGGAGCTGTTTTTT
.	TRBV7-3	.	TRBJ2-5	CASSSTTGWSETQYF	TGTGCCAGCAGCTCCACGACTGGATGGTCAGAGACCCAGTACTTC
.	TRBV12-3/TRBV12-4	.	TRBJ1-1	CASSLQRDTEAFF	TGTGCCAGCAGTTTACAGAGGGACACTGAAGCTTTCTTT
few	TRBV7-9	TRBD1	TRBJ2-7	CASSWATGTGSIEQYF	TGTGCCAGCAGCTGGGCTACCGGGACAGGGTCCATTGAGCAGTACTTC
.	TRBV5-8	TRBD1	TRBJ1-1	CASSFGQGGFTNTEAFF	TGTGCCAGCAGCTTCGGCCAGGGGGGTTTCACGAACACTGAAGCTTTCTTT
once	TRBV3-1/TRBV3-2	.	TRBJ2-7	CASSQDLGRGYAYEQYF	TGTGCCAGCAGCCAAGATTTGGGTCGGGGGTACGCCTACGAGCAGTACTTC
.	TRBV5-1	.	TRBJ1-1	CASSSGQTNTEAFF	TGCGCCAGCAGCTCCGGACAGACGAACACTGAAGCTTTCTTT
.	TRBV5-1	.	TRBJ2-5	CASSSEGETQYF	TGCGCCAGCAGCTCGGAGGGGGAGACCCAGTACTTC
.	TRBV28	.	TRBJ2-1	CASSFGSMAGQFF	TGTGCCAGCAGTTTTGGTTCCATGGCGGGGCAGTTCTTC
few	TRBV10-1	TRBD2	TRBJ2-1	CASSESGLAGNNEQFF	TGCGCCAGCAGTGAGTCGGGACTAGCGGGGAACAATGAGCAGTTCTTC